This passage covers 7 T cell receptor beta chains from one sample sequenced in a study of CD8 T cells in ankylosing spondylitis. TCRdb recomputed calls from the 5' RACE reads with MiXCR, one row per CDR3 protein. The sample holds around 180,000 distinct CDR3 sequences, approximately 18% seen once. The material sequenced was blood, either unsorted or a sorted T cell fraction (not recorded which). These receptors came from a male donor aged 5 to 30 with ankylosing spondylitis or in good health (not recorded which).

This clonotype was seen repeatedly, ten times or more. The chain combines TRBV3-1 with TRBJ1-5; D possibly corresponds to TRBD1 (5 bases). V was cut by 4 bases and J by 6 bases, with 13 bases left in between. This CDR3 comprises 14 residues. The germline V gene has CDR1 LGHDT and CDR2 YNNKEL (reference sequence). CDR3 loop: CASSPGTWGQPQHF. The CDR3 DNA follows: TGTGCCAGCAGCCCGGGGACCTGGGGTCAGCCCCAGCATTTT.

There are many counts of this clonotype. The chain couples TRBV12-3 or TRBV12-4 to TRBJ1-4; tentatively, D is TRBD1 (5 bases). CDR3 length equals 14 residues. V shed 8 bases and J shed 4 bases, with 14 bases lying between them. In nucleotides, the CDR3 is TGTGCCAGCGGGCCGCGAGGGGTTAATGAAAAACTGTTTTTT. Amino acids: CASGPRGVNEKLFF.

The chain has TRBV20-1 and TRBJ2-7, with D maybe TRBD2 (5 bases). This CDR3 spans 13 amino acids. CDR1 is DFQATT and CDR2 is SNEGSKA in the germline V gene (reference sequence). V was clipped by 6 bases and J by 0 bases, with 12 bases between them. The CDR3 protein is CSATRGNSYEQYF. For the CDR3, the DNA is TGCAGTGCAACTCGAGGGAACTCCTACGAGCAGTACTTC.

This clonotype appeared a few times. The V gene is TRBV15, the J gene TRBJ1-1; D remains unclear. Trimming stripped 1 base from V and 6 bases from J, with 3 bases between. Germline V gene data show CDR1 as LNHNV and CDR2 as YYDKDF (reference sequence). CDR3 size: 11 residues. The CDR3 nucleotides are TGTGCCACCAGCAGAGGAGCTGAAGCTTTCTTT. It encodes CATSRGAEAFF.

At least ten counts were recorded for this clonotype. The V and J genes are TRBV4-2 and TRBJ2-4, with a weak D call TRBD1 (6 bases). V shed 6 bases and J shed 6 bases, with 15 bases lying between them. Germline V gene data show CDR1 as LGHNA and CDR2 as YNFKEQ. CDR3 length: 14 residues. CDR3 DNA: TGTGCCAGCAGACCACAGGGCGTGAGAAACATTCAGTACTTC. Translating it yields CASRPQGVRNIQYF.

In nucleotides, the CDR3 is TGTGCCAGCAGCCTGGTCGGGGGCGACCAGTACGTC. It encodes CASSLVGGDQYV. J is TRBJ2-7 and V is TRBV5-8; D is tentatively TRBD1 or TRBD2 (6 bases each). CDR1 is SGHTS, CDR2 YDEGEE, per germline. The V end was cut by 4 bases, the J end by 10 bases, with 15 bases between. This CDR3 is built from 12 residues.

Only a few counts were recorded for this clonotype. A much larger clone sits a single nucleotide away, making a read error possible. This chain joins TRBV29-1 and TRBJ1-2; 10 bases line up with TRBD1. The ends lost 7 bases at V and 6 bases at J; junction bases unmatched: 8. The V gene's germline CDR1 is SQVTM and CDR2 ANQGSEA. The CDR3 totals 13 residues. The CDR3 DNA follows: TGCAGCGCCGGACAGGGGGTATTTAATGGCTACACCTTC. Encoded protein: CSAGQGVFNGYTF.